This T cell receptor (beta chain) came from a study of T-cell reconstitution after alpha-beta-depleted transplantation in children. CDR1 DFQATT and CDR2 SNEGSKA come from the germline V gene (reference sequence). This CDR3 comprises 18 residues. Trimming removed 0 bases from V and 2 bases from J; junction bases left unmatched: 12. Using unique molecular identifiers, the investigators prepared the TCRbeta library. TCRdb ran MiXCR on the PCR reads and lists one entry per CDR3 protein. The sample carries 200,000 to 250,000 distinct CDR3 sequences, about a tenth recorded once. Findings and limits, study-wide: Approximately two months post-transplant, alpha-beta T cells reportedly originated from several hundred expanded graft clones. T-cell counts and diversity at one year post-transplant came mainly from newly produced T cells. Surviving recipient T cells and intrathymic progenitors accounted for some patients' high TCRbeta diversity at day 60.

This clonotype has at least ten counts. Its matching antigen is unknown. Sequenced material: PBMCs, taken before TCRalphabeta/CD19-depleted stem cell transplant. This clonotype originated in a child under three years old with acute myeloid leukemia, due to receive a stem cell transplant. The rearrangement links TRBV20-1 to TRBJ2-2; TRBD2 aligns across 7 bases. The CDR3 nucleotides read TGCAGTGCTAGAGACAGACCGCTAACTAGCGCCAACACCGGGGAGCTGTTTTTT. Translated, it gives CSARDRPLTSANTGELFF.